The T cell receptor beta chain under discussion was sequenced for a study of T-cell memory formation after mild COVID-19. Looking at the study overall: Each donor largely had its own TCR clusters.

In TCRdb, the 5' RACE reads were re-called with MiXCR into one record per CDR3 protein. The data hold around 310,000 distinct CDR3 sequences, with 20% to 25% observed a single time. The sample comprised PBMCs or a T cell subset sorted from them (not recorded which). The clonotype was recovered from a man between 18 and 29 years old who had mild COVID-19 (a few samples of this study predate the infection). Cell type and time point are not known.

The DNA of the CDR3 is TGCGCCAGCAGCCAGCGAGCCCGGACGTCAGACTATGGCTACACCTTC. Its protein product is CASSQRARTSDYGYTF. The chain uses TRBV4-1 and TRBJ1-2; D gene ambiguous. Germline V gene lookup returns CDR1 MGHRA and CDR2 YSYEKL. This CDR3 has 16 amino acids. Trimming pared 3 bases from V and 3 bases from J, leaving 17 bases between.